This TCR beta chain is drawn from a study of blood T cell repertoires in COVID-19. Study as a whole: The analysed material was cDNA or gDNA that came from T cells, B-cell-depleted T cells, or PBMCs.

In the authors' workflow: The assay estimated nucleated cells by amplifying reference gene primers. The table came from immunoSEQ multiplex PCR; TCRdb's copy has only in-frame clones and leaves some out. V and J calls and clone size come straight from that table; D and trimming were deduced from the DNA. The sample shows around 250,000 clones, 85% of them seen only once. This study enrolled people aged about 18 to 100 from about 26 US geographic areas. Clinical history reported by participants formed the basis on which cohorts were assigned. The receptor was derived from a woman between 45 and 60 years old with acute COVID-19. Sequencing used PBMCs or T cells enriched from blood (not recorded which).

CDR3 loop: CASSLAGNSGGSRQYF. The CDR3 nucleotides read TGTGCCAGCAGCTTAGCAGGAAATAGCGGGGGTTCGCGCCAGTACTTC. The chain employs TRBV7-2 and TRBJ2-5; 9 bases agree with TRBD2. Trimming took 0 bases from V and 10 from J; bases not matched to a gene: 12. From germline, CDR1 is SGHTA and CDR2 FQGNSA. The CDR3 is 16 residues long.